Each of the 2 T cell receptor beta chains below was sequenced from the same sample in a study of T cell responses to AZD1222 COVID-19 vaccine. The assay was immunoSEQ multiplex PCR, and TCRdb's table has in-frame clones only and misses some. The sample has roughly 120,000 clones, roughly 90% seen once. This sample comprised peripheral blood, obtained on day 0 of AZD1222 vaccination. The receptor source for this set is an adult in good health.

This chain uses TRBV27 with TRBJ2-5; 8 bases are a match to TRBD2. The germline gives CDR1 MNHEY, CDR2 SMNVEV (reference sequence). Unmatched junction bases numbered 3, after V lost 2 bases and J lost 4 bases. This CDR3 region has 14 residues. The CDR3 sequence: CASSLSGSPETQYF. The CDR3 DNA follows: TGTGCCAGCAGTTTAAGCGGGAGTCCAGAGACCCAGTACTTC.

The chain joins TRBV28 to TRBJ2-2; no clear D. V shed 6 bases and J shed 5 bases, with 10 bases lying between them. Germline CDR1 is MDHEN and CDR2 is SYDVKM. CDR3 length: 13 residues. This CDR3 reads CASSPHSTGELFF. The CDR3 DNA reads as TGTGCCAGCAGCCCGCACTCTACCGGGGAGCTGTTTTTT.